This entry lists 9 T cell receptor beta chains sequenced from one sample in a study of OX40 agonist ivuxolimab in advanced cancers. Measured with immunoSEQ multiplex PCR; TCRdb has only the in-frame clones, and not every one. The repertoire includes about 67,000 clones, less than 95% of them detected once, and roughly 12% sits in the top ten. This sample comprised CD4+ or CD8+ T cells sorted from blood, obtained in a trial of the OX40 agonist ivuxolimab. The origin of the receptors is an adult with an advanced solid tumor such as melanoma, head and neck, liver or kidney cancer.

The chain has TRBV4-2 and TRBJ1-2; D possibly corresponds to TRBD1 (6 bases). V was pared by 5 bases and J by 7 bases, with 14 bases between. Germline values: CDR1 LGHNA, CDR2 YNFKEQ. CDR3 length: 13 residues. Here the CDR3 DNA reads TGTGCCAGCAGCGGCGGGACAATTGGTGGCTACACCTTC. Translating gives CASSGGTIGGYTF.

The rearrangement joins TRBV18 to TRBJ2-1; 13 bases agree with TRBD2. The J segment lost 0 bases and the V segment lost 3 bases, leaving 5 bases of the junction unmatched. The CDR3 contains 18 residues. Germline CDR1 and CDR2: KGHSH and LQKENI. In DNA, the CDR3 is TGTGCCAGCTCACCGGGACTAGCGGGACCCCACTCCTACAATGAGCAGTTCTTC. It encodes CASSPGLAGPHSYNEQFF.

This chain links TRBV28 with TRBJ2-7; maybe TRBD2 (6 bases). Trimming stripped 7 bases from V and 5 bases from J, with 18 bases between. Per the germline V gene, CDR1 is MDHEN and CDR2 is SYDVKM. There are 14 residues in the CDR3. DNA of the CDR3: TGTGCCAGCACCCCGTGGGAGGAGGTCCACGAGCAGTACTTC. Encoded protein: CASTPWEEVHEQYF.

J is TRBJ2-5 and V is TRBV29-1; TRBD2 might be the D (6 bases). V gave up 4 bases and J gave up 5 bases, with 23 bases separating them. This CDR3 is built from 16 residues. Per the germline V gene, CDR1 is SQVTM and CDR2 is ANQGSEA. CDR3 coding DNA: TGCAGCGTTGTATGGGCCCTCTTGCGGGACGGGGAGACCCAGTACTTC. It specifies CSVVWALLRDGETQYF.

The chain carries TRBV7-6 and TRBJ1-1; possible D gene TRBD1, 6 bases. Germline values: CDR1 SGHVS, CDR2 FNYEAQ. The CDR3 consists of 13 residues. With 4 bases removed from V and 6 bases from J, the gap between germline ends came to 12 bases. The DNA of the CDR3 is TGTGCCAGCAGCTGGGACACTTGGTCTGAAGCTTTCTTT. Its protein product is CASSWDTWSEAFF.

This clone appeared once. V gene TRBV13 combines with J gene TRBJ2-1; D unclear. The germline CDR1 and CDR2 sequences are PRHDT and FYEKMQ (reference sequence). This CDR3 contains 13 residues. V was clipped by 5 bases and J by 9 bases, with 14 bases between them. CDR3 nucleotides: TGTGCCAGCAGCCCAGCCCGAGCCGGTGAGCAGTTCTTC. It specifies CASSPARAGEQFF.

V gene TRBV28 combines with J gene TRBJ1-2; D possibly corresponds to TRBD1 (5 bases). CDR1 MDHEN and CDR2 SYDVKM come from the germline V gene. The CDR3 is made up of 14 amino acids. The germline V and J ends were trimmed by 6 bases and 4 bases, with 15 bases remaining between them. CDR3 nucleotide sequence: TGTGCCAGCAGCCCGAGGCTAGGGACCTATGGCTACACCTTC. Protein: CASSPRLGTYGYTF.

This clone was observed a handful of times. In nucleotides, the CDR3 is TGTGCCACCTCCAGGACCGAAGCCTATGGCTACACCTTC. Amino acids: CATSRTEAYGYTF. This rearrangement joins TRBV7-9 to TRBJ1-2, with D unclear. Germline V gene data show CDR1 as SEHNR and CDR2 as FQNEAQ (reference sequence). V was shortened by 10 bases and J by 4 bases, with 16 bases between the two germline ends. The CDR3 is 13 amino acids.

The chain links TRBV28 to TRBJ2-3, with a tentative D call TRBD2 (6 bases). The CDR3 length is 14 residues. Trimming removed 7 bases at V and 4 bases at J, with 15 bases between. The germline V gene encodes CDR1 MDHEN and CDR2 SYDVKM. The CDR3 here is CASKWLSGADTQYF. The CDR3 coding sequence is TGTGCCAGCAAATGGTTGTCGGGAGCAGATACGCAGTATTTT. The full variable domain, with the rest looked up from reference TRBV28 and TRBJ2-3, is DVKVTQSSRYLVKRTGEKVFLECVQDMDHENMFWYRQDPGLGLRLIYFSYDVKMKEKGDIPEGYSVSREKKERFSLILESASTNQTSMYLCASKWLSGADTQYFGPGTRLTVL.